This T cell receptor (beta chain) was found in a study of cytomegalovirus exposure and HLA in healthy donors. 60 Vbeta and 13 Jbeta primers were used in PCR. The data were produced by immunoSEQ multiplex PCR, yet TCRdb's version contains in-frame clones alone and is incomplete. This sample yields some 190,000 clones, of which around 80% are seen a single time; over 1.5% belongs to the top ten. The count of this clone is one. J gave up 4 bases and V 6 bases, and 4 bases lay outside the gene matches. The CDR3 has 13 amino acids. The germline V gene has CDR1 SQVTM and CDR2 ANQGSEA. The source material was PBMCs. The chain combines TRBV29-1 with TRBJ2-5; 11 bases are shared with TRBD2. The TCR sequence derives from a man aged 35-49 years in good health and CMV-seronegative. CDR3 loop: CSVDLAGGETQYF. DNA of the CDR3: TGCAGCGTCGACCTAGCGGGAGGAGAGACCCAGTACTTC. The variable domain in full, with the rest retrieved from reference TRBV29-1 and TRBJ2-5, is SAVISQKPSRDICQRGTSLTIQCQVDSQVTMMFWYRQQPGQSLTLIATANQGSEATYESGFVIDKFPISRPNLTFSTLTVSNMSPEDSSIYLCSVDLAGGETQYFGPGTRLLVL.